The following is a T cell receptor (beta chain) sequence with its context. Per the study methods: Amplification from reference gene primers served as the basis for estimated nucleated cell counts. This table comes from immunoSEQ multiplex PCR, and its TCRdb copy is limited to in-frame clones, with some not included. V and J calls and clone size come straight from that table; D and trimming were deduced from the DNA. The table shows over 250,000 clones, with roughly 90% occurring only once. The source of the sample is a study of blood T cell repertoires in COVID-19. The CDR3 consists of 17 residues. V was clipped by 5 bases and J by 5 bases; unmatched bases: 12. Germline CDR1 and CDR2: LGHNA and YNFKEQ.

The origin of this receptor is a woman in her sixties or seventies with acute or convalescent COVID-19. The J gene is TRBJ1-6, the V gene TRBV4-2, with 7 bases lining up with TRBD1. The sample was peripheral blood. CDR3 residues: CASSFGRGNSNNSPLHF. CDR3 nucleotides: TGTGCCAGCAGCTTTGGCAGGGGGAATTCGAATAATTCACCCCTCCACTTT.